These 14 T cell receptor beta chains were sequenced from one sample in a study of regulatory T cells in long-lasting Graves disease. Construction of TCR beta libraries relied on iRepertoire HTBI primers and on Arm-PCR targeting CDR3 regions. TCRdb reprocessed the multiplex PCR reads with MiXCR, giving one entry per CDR3 protein. The sample records approximately 350,000 distinct CDR3 sequences, roughly 10% being singletons. Described time point: newly diagnosed GD, antithyroid drugs for less than 3 months. Scientists built the TCR library using RNA that was extracted from PBMCs. A further study also used this sample, focusing on T cells in Graves' hyperthyroidism and ophthalmopathy.

Specimen: peripheral blood mononuclear cells (PBMCs), collected at new diagnosis, from a patient treated with antithyroid drugs. The receptors here all came from a woman aged 18-29 years with Graves disease.

This clonotype has a count of ten or more. J is TRBJ2-3 and V is TRBV6-2 or TRBV6-3, with a weak D call TRBD2 (6 bases). Trimming stripped 0 bases from V and 2 bases from J, with 18 bases between. This CDR3 is 18 amino acids long. CDR1 MNHEY and CDR2 SVGEGT come from the germline V gene. In DNA, the CDR3 is TGTGCCAGCAGTTACTCGAGAACCCCGGGGGTCTACACAGATACGCAGTATTTT. This translates into CASSYSRTPGVYTDTQYF.

With regard to this clonotype: A much larger clone lies a single base off, so this may be a read error. The chain joins TRBV7-8 to TRBJ2-1, with D possibly being TRBD2 (7 bases). The CDR3 is made up of 17 amino acids. In germline, CDR1 is SGHVS, CDR2 FQNEAQ. CDR3 nucleotide sequence: TGTGCCAGCAGCTCCTGGGGTAAAGGCGGGGGCTACAATGGGCAGTTCTTC. This encodes CASSSWGKGGGYNGQFF.

Ten or more counts support this clonotype. The V call is TRBV11-1, the J call TRBJ2-2; no clear D. CDR3 size: 12 residues. Trimming shortened V by 7 bases and J by 8 bases, and 11 bases separated the two germline ends. Germline CDR1 is SGHAT and CDR2 is FQDESV (reference sequence). The CDR3 bases are TGTGCCAGCACCGCTTTGAGTGGGGAGCTGTTTTTT. This sequence encodes CASTALSGELFF.

This clonotype came up many times. The J gene is TRBJ2-3, the V gene TRBV2; the D is unclear. Per the germline V gene, CDR1 is SNHLY and CDR2 is FYNNEI. There are 11 residues in the CDR3. V was clipped by 7 bases and J by 5 bases, with 7 bases between them. CDR3 coding DNA: TGTGCCAGCAAACCGATAGATACGCAGTATTTT. This codes for CASKPIDTQYF.

This clonotype was observed many times. V usage is TRBV7-3 and J usage is TRBJ2-1; possibly TRBD1 for D (6 bases). Trimming removed 0 bases at V and 0 bases at J, with 9 bases between. There are 16 residues in the CDR3. The germline gives CDR1 SGHTA, CDR2 FQGTGA. The CDR3 is CASSLTGQSSYNEQFF. CDR3 nucleotides: TGTGCCAGCAGCTTAACGGGACAAAGCTCCTACAATGAGCAGTTCTTC.

The genes are TRBV20-1 and TRBJ2-1, with 8 nucleotides matching TRBD1. The CDR3 loop spans 17 amino acids. Germline CDR1 DFQATT, CDR2 SNEGSKA (reference sequence). The J segment lost 8 bases and the V segment lost 0 bases, leaving 15 bases of the junction unmatched. The CDR3 region is CSARDPRTQGVGYEQFF. The CDR3 DNA follows: TGCAGTGCTAGAGACCCCCGAACACAGGGGGTTGGCTATGAGCAGTTCTTC.

This clonotype appeared many times. The rearrangement links TRBV20-1 to TRBJ2-1; D is unclear. Trimming removed 6 bases from V and 5 bases from J, with 20 bases in between. CDR3 length equals 15 residues. CDR1 and CDR2 from the germline V gene are DFQATT and SNEGSKA (reference sequence). Here the CDR3 DNA reads TGCAGTGCCTCCTATAGGTTCTTCCTTAACAATGAGCAGTTCTTC. Protein: CSASYRFFLNNEQFF.

This clonotype has just a few counts. The V gene is TRBV7-9, the J gene TRBJ2-5, with D perhaps TRBD1 (5 bases). V was pared by 4 bases and J by 4 bases, with 19 bases between. CDR1 and CDR2 (germline): SEHNR, FQNEAQ (reference sequence). The CDR3 is 16 amino acids. In DNA form, the CDR3 reads TGTGCCAGCAGCTGGGGCACAGGATTGGGTAGAGAGACCCAGTACTTC. The encoded protein is CASSWGTGLGRETQYF.

This clonotype was recorded many times. The V gene is TRBV12-3 or TRBV12-4, the J gene TRBJ1-1; D remains unclear. V was cut by 5 bases and J by 0 bases, with 7 bases left in between. The CDR3 is 13 residues long. CDR3 coding DNA: TGTGCCAGCAGTGGCGGGATGAACACTGAAGCTTTCTTT. It yields the protein CASSGGMNTEAFF.

The chain combines TRBV24-1 with TRBJ2-5, with 7 bases matching TRBD2. Germline CDR1 is KGHDR and CDR2 is SFDVKD. Trimming at V came to 9 bases and at J to 5 bases, leaving 17 bases not matched to a gene. This CDR3 is built from 16 residues. The CDR3 nucleotides are TGTGCCACCGCGGAGGGTCGGGCCAAGGGAGGGGAGACCCAGTACTTC. Translated, it gives CATAEGRAKGGETQYF.

This clonotype was observed a handful of times. The chain employs TRBV20-1 and TRBJ2-1, with D possibly TRBD2 on 5 matching bases. V lost 0 bases to trimming and J lost 6 bases, with 30 bases between them. Germline assignment: CDR1 DFQATT and CDR2 SNEGSKA (reference sequence). The CDR3 is 20 residues long. This CDR3 is CSARERLGDFVPAGLNEQFF. The CDR3 nucleotides read TGCAGTGCTAGAGAGAGGTTGGGAGACTTCGTACCCGCAGGCCTCAATGAGCAGTTCTTC.

This clonotype came up many times. The rearrangement joins TRBV2 to TRBJ2-1, with 7 bases lining up with TRBD1. The CDR3 extends over 14 amino acids. Germline-derived CDR1 and CDR2 are SNHLY and FYNNEI. Trimming cost V 7 bases and J 0 bases; bases outside gene matches: 3. CDR3 DNA sequence: TGTGCCAGCACCCGGGACAGCTCCTACAATGAGCAGTTCTTC. As protein: CASTRDSSYNEQFF.

Ten or more counts support this clonotype. This chain uses TRBV6-2 or TRBV6-3 with TRBJ1-1, with D possibly matching TRBD1 (5 bases). This CDR3 comprises 18 residues. CDR1 is MNHEY and CDR2 is SVGEGT in the germline V gene. The V end was cut by 5 bases, the J end by 5 bases, with 27 bases between. The CDR3 loop is CASSPSCIGGPSSTEAFF. Written as DNA, the CDR3 is TGTGCCAGCAGTCCTTCTTGCATTGGGGGACCAAGCTCGACTGAAGCTTTCTTT.

This clonotype came up many times. The chain has TRBV30 and TRBJ1-1; unclear D gene. V lost 3 bases, J lost 6 bases, and 20 bases lay in between. CDR3 size: 15 residues. Germline V gene data show CDR1 as GTSNPN and CDR2 as SVGIG (reference sequence). The CDR3 coding sequence is TGTGCCTGGAGGAGAAGGACGAAGATTTCCGCTGAAGCTTTCTTT. Its translation: CAWRRRTKISAEAFF.